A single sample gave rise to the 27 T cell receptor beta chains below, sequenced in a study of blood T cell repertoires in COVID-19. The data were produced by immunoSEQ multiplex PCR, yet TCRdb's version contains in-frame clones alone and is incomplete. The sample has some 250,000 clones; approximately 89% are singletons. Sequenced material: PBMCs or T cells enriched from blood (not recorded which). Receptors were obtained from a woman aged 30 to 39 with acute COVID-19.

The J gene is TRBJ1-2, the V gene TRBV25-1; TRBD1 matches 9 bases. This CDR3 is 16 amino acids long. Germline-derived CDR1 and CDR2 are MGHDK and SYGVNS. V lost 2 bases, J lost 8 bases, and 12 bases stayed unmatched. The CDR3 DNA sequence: TGTGCCAGCAGTGAACTCCGGGACAGGGAGGGCCAGGGCTACACCTTC. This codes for CASSELRDREGQGYTF.

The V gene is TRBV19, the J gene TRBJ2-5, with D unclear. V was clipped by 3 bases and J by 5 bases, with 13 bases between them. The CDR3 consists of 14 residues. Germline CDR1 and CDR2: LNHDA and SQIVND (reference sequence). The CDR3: CASSISQLWETQYF. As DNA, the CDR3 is TGTGCCAGTAGTATTAGCCAGTTATGGGAGACCCAGTACTTC. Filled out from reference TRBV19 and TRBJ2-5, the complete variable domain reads DGGITQSPKYLFRKEGQNVTLSCEQNLNHDAMYWYRQDPGQGLRLIYYSQIVNDFQKGDIAEGYSVSREKKESFPLTVTSAQKNPTAFYLCASSISQLWETQYFGPGTRLLVL.

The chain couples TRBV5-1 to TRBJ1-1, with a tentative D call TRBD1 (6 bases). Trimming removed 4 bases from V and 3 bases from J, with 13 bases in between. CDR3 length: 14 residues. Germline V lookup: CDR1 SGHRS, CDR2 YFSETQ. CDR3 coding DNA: TGCGCCAGCAGCCCCGGACAGAGGGACACTGAAGCTTTCTTT. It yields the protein CASSPGQRDTEAFF.

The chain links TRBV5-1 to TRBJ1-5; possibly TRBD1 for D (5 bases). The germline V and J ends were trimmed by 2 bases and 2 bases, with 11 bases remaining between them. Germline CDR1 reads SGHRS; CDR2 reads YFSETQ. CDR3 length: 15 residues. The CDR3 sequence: CASSLDSLGNQPQHF. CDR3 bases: TGCGCCAGCAGCTTAGACAGTCTTGGCAATCAGCCCCAGCATTTT.

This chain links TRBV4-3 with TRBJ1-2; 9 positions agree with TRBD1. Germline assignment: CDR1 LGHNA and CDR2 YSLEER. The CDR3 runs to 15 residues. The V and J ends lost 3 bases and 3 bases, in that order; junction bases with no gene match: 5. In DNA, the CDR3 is TGCGCCAGCAGCCAGGACTGGGACAGGGACTATGGCTACACCTTC. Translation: CASSQDWDRDYGYTF.

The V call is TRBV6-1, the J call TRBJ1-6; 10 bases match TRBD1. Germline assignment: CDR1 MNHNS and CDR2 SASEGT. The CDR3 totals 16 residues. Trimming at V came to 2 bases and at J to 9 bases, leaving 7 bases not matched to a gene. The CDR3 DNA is TGTGCCAGCAGTGAACTGACAGGGGGCGTAAGTTCACCCCTCCACTTT. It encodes CASSELTGGVSSPLHF.

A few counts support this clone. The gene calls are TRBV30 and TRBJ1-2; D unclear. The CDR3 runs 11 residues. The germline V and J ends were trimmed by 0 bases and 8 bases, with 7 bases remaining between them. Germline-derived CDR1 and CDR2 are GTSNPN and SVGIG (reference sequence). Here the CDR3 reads CAWSVPRGYTF. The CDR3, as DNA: TGTGCCTGGAGTGTTCCTAGAGGCTACACCTTC.

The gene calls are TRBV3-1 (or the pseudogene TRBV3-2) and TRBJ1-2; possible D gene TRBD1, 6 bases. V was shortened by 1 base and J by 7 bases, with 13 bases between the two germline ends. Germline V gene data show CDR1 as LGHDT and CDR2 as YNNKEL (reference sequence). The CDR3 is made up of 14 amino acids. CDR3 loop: CASSQVDRLSGYTF. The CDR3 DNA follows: TGTGCCAGCAGCCAAGTGGACAGACTATCTGGCTACACCTTC.

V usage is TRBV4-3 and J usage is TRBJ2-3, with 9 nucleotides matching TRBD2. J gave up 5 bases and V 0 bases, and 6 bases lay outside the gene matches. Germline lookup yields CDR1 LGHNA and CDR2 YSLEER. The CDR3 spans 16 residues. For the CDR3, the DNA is TGCGCCAGCAGCCAAGAGGGGCGGGGGGGCCTAGATACGCAGTATTTT. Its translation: CASSQEGRGGLDTQYF.

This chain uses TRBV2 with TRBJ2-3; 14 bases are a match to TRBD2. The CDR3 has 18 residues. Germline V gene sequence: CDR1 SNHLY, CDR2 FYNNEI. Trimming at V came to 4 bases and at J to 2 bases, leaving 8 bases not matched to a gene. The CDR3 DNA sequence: TGTGCCAGCAGTGGACTAGCGGGGGGGTCCCTTATCACAGATACGCAGTATTTT. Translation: CASSGLAGGSLITDTQYF.

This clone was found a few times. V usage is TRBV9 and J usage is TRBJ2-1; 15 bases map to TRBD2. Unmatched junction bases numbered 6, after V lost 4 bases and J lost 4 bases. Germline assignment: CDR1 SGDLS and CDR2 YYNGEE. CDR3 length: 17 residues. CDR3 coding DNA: TGTGCCAGCAGCCAGGGACTAGCGGGGGGATATTACAATGAGCAGTTCTTC. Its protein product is CASSQGLAGGYYNEQFF.

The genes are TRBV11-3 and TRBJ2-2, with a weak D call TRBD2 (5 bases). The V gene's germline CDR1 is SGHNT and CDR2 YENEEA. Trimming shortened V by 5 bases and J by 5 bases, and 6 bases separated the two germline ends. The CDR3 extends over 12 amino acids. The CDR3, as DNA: TGTGCCAGCAGCCCGGGGACCGGGGAGCTGTTTTTT. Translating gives CASSPGTGELFF.

The CDR3 nucleotides are TGTGCCACCAGCAGAGCGACAGGGAGCAATCAGCCCCAGCATTTT. Protein sequence: CATSRATGSNQPQHF. The V gene is TRBV15, the J gene TRBJ1-5; 7 positions match TRBD1. Germline V gene lookup returns CDR1 LNHNV and CDR2 YYDKDF (reference sequence). The CDR3 contains 15 residues. With 1 base clipped from V and 1 base from J, the junction kept 1 base outside the gene matches.

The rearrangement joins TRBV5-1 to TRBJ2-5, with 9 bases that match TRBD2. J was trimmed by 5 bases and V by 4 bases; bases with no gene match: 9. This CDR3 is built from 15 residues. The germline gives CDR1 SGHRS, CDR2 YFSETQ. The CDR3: CASSASGELRETQYF. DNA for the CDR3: TGCGCCAGCAGCGCTAGCGGGGAGCTCCGGGAGACCCAGTACTTC.

CDR3 nucleotides: TGTGCCAGCAGTCCCCTGACAGGGGCCCGCGCCGGGGAGCTGTTTTTT. Amino acids: CASSPLTGARAGELFF. The gene calls are TRBV2 and TRBJ2-2; 8 bases line up with TRBD1. V dropped 5 bases and J dropped 6; count of bases not matched to a gene: 11. CDR1 and CDR2 from the germline V gene are SNHLY and FYNNEI. This CDR3 contains 16 residues.

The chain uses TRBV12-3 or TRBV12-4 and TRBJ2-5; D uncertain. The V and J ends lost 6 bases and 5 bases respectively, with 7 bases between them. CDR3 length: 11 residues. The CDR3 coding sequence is TGTGCCAGCAGAGCGCGGGAGACCCAGTACTTC. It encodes CASRARETQYF.

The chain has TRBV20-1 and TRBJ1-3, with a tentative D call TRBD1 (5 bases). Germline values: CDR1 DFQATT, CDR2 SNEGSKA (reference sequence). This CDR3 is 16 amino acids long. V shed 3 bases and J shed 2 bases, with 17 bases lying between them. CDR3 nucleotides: TGCAGTGCTAGTTTCCTCAGGGCGAAAACTGGAAACACCATATATTTT. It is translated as CSASFLRAKTGNTIYF.

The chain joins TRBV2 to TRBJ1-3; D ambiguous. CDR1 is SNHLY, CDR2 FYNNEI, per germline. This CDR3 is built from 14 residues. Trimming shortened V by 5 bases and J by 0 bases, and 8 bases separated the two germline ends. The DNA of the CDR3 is TGTGCCAGCAGTTACGGAGTCTCTGGAAACACCATATATTTT. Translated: CASSYGVSGNTIYF.

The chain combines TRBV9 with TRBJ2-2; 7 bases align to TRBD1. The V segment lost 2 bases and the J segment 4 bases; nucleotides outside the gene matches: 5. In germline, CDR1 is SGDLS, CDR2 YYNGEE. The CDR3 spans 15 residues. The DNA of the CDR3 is TGTGCCAGCAGCGTTGAGGGGGCGGCCACCGGGGAGCTGTTTTTT. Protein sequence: CASSVEGAATGELFF.

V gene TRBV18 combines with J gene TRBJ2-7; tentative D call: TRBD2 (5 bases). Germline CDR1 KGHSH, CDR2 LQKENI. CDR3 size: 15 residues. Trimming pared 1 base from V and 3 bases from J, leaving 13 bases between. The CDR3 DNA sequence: TGTGCCAGCTCACCACGAGATGGACGGGGCTACGAGCAGTACTTC. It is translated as CASSPRDGRGYEQYF.

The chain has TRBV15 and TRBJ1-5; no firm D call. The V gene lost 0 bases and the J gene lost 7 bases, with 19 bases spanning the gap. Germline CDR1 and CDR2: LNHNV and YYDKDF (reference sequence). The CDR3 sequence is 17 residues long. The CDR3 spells CATSRDDLINRRQPQHF. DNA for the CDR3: TGTGCCACCAGCAGAGACGATCTCATAAATAGAAGACAGCCCCAGCATTTT. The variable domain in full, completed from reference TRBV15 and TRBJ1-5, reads DAMVIQNPRYQVTQFGKPVTLSCSQTLNHNVMYWYQQKSSQAPKLLFHYYDKDFNNEADTPDNFQSRRPNTSFCFLDIRSPGLGDTAMYLCATSRDDLINRRQPQHFGDGTRLSIL.

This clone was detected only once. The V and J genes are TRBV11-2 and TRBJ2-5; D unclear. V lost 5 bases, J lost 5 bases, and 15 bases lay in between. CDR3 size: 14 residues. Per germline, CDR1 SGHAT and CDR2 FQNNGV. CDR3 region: CASSRGSPQETQYF. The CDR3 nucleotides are TGTGCCAGCAGCCGTGGTTCTCCCCAGGAGACCCAGTACTTC.

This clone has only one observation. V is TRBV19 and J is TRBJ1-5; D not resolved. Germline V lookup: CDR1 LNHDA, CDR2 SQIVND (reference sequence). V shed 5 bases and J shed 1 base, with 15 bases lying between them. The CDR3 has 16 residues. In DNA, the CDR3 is TGTGCCAGTAGTCTTTGGGAGGGAGGGAGCAATCAGCCCCAGCATTTT. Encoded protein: CASSLWEGGSNQPQHF.

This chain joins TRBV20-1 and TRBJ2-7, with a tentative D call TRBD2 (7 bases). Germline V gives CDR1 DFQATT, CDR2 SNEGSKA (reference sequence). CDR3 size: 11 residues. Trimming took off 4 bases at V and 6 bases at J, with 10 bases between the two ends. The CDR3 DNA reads TGCAGTGCTACGGGGGGCGGCGAGCAGTACTTC. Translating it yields CSATGGGEQYF.

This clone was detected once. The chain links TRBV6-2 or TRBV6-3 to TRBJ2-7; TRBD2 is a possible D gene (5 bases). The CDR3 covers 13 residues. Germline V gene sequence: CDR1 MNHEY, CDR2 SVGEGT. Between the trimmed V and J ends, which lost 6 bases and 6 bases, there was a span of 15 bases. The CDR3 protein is CASSPGDLLEQYF. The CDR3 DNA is TGTGCCAGCAGCCCCGGGGATCTTCTCGAGCAGTACTTC.

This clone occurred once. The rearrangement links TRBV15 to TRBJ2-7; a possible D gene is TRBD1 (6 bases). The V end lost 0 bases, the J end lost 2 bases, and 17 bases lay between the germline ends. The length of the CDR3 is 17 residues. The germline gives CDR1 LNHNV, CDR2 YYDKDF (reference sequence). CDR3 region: CATSRDSHRVNAYEQYF. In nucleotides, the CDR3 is TGTGCCACCAGCAGAGATTCGCACAGGGTTAACGCCTACGAGCAGTACTTC.

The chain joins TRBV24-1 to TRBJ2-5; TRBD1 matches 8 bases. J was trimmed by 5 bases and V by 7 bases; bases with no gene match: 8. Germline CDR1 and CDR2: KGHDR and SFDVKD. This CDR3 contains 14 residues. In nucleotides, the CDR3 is TGTGCCACCAGGGATGCAGGGGGCAAGGAGACCCAGTACTTC. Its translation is CATRDAGGKETQYF.